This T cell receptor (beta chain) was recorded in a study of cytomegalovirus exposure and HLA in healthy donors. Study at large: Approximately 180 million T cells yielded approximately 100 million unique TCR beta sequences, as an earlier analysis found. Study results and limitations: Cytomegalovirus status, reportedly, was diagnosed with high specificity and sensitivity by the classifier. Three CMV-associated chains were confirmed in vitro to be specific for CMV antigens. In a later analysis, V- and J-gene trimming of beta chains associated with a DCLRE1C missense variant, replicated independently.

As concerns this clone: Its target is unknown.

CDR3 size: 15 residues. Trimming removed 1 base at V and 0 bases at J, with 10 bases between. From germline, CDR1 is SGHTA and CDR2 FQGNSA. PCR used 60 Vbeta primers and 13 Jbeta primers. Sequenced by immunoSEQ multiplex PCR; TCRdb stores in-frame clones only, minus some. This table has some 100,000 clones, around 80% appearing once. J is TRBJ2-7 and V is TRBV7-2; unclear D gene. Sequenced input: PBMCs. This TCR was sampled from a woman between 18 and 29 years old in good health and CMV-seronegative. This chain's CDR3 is CASSLGTGISYEQYF. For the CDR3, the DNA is TGTGCCAGCAGCTTAGGAACGGGTATCTCCTACGAGCAGTACTTC.